These T cell receptor beta chains were read from a single sample in a study of post-analysis software for immune sequencing data. A single record per CDR3 protein comes from TCRdb applying MiXCR to the PCR reads. The repertoire consists of roughly 570,000 distinct CDR3 sequences, with about a third occurring once and the leading ten covering under 7%. What was sequenced was blood. The receptors originated from a girl under 18 with multiple sclerosis. The CDR3 runs from the conserved cysteine through the conserved F or W. D genes are given only for firm matches. Not every row has a clone size; where given, it reads once, few, many or a size class.

J: TRBJ2-6
V: TRBV13
size: few
D: -
CDR3: CASSYLKGGSGANVLTF
DNA: TGTGCCAGCAGCTACCTGAAGGGGGGCTCTGGGGCCAACGTCCTGACTTTC

J: TRBJ2-5
V: TRBV5-1
size: many
D: -
CDR3: CASSFHRETQYF
DNA: TGCGCCAGCAGCTTCCACCGGGAGACCCAGTACTTC

J: TRBJ2-1
V: TRBV6-5
size: many
D: -
CDR3: CASRQGNEQFF
DNA: TGTGCCAGCAGACAGGGCAATGAGCAGTTCTTC

J: TRBJ1-6
V: TRBV28
size: few
D: -
CDR3: CASSPYNDLHF
DNA: TGTGCCAGCAGTCCCTACAACGACCTCCACTTT

J: TRBJ1-1
V: TRBV12-3/TRBV12-4
size: -
D: -
CDR3: CASTYYQAEAFF
DNA: TGTGCCAGCACCTATTACCAAGCTGAAGCTTTCTTT

J: TRBJ2-2
V: TRBV10-2
size: few
D: TRBD1
CDR3: CASGRETGGNTGELFF
DNA: TGCGCCAGCGGCCGGGAGACAGGGGGGAACACCGGGGAGCTGTTTTTT

J: TRBJ2-7
V: TRBV4-1
size: few
D: TRBD2
CDR3: CASSRRGLAGGQSADEQYF
DNA: TGCGCCAGCAGCCGACGGGGACTAGCGGGGGGGCAATCCGCCGACGAGCAGTACTTC

J: TRBJ2-1
V: TRBV4-1
size: few
D: -
CDR3: CASSQESNEQFF
DNA: TGCGCCAGCAGCCAAGAGTCCAATGAGCAGTTCTTC

J: TRBJ2-2
V: TRBV3-1
size: -
D: TRBD2
CDR3: CASRKGLDSGELFF
DNA: TGTGCCAGCAGGAAAGGACTAGATTCCGGGGAGCTGTTTTTT

J: TRBJ2-3
V: TRBV7-2
size: few
D: -
CDR3: CASSLGTGWGDTQYF
DNA: TGTGCCAGCAGCTTAGGCACGGGGTGGGGAGATACGCAGTATTTT

J: TRBJ2-1
V: TRBV7-9
size: many
D: TRBD2
CDR3: CASKFTSGVYNEQFF
DNA: TGTGCCAGCAAATTCACTAGCGGCGTCTACAATGAGCAGTTCTTC

J: TRBJ2-2
V: TRBV10-3
size: -
D: -
CDR3: CAISESIAGALTGELLF
DNA: TGTGCCATCAGTGAATCAATCGCGGGGGCGCTAACCGGGGAGCTGTTGTTT

J: TRBJ1-6
V: TRBV18
size: -
D: -
CDR3: CASSPRPAGYNSPLHF
DNA: TGTGCCAGCTCACCACGTCCGGCGGGCTATAATTCACCCCTCCACTTT

J: TRBJ1-2
V: TRBV20-1
size: -
D: -
CDR3: CSARDQGVDGYTF
DNA: TGCAGTGCTAGAGATCAGGGAGTGGATGGCTACACCTTC

J: TRBJ1-2
V: TRBV5-1
size: -
D: TRBD1
CDR3: CASSLGTGDYTF
DNA: TGCGCCAGCAGCTTGGGGACAGGGGACTACACCTTC

J: TRBJ2-5
V: TRBV18
size: -
D: TRBD1
CDR3: CASSPPRTGNGETQYF
DNA: TGTGCCAGCTCACCACCGAGGACAGGGAACGGAGAGACCCAGTACTTC

J: TRBJ1-2
V: TRBV3-1
size: -
D: -
CDR3: CASSQDYSNYGHTF
DNA: TGTGCCAGCAGCCAAGACTACAGTAACTATGGCCACACCTTC

J: TRBJ1-4
V: TRBV29-1
size: few
D: -
CDR3: CSVGSTATNEKLFF
DNA: TGCAGCGTCGGATCGACAGCAACTAATGAAAAACTGTTTTTT

J: TRBJ1-2
V: TRBV6-1
size: -
D: -
CDR3: CASSEGQVPYGYTF
DNA: TGTGCCAGCAGTGAAGGACAGGTACCCTATGGCTACACCTTC

J: TRBJ2-5
V: TRBV6-5
size: few
D: -
CDR3: CASSYELGETQYF
DNA: TGTGCCAGCAGTTACGAACTAGGAGAGACCCAGTACTTC

J: TRBJ2-3
V: TRBV7-6
size: few
D: -
CDR3: CASSLGSFGTDTQYF
DNA: TGTGCCAGCAGCTTAGGGTCCTTTGGCACAGATACGCAGTATTTT

J: TRBJ2-6
V: TRBV14
size: -
D: -
CDR3: CASSQTTALEANVLTF
DNA: TGTGCCAGCAGCCAGACTACAGCCCTGGAAGCCAACGTCCTGACTTTC

J: TRBJ2-7
V: TRBV29-1
size: many
D: -
CDR3: CSVRSSYEQYF
DNA: TGCAGCGTCAGATCGTCCTACGAGCAGTACTTC

J: TRBJ1-1
V: TRBV10-3
size: -
D: -
CDR3: CAISFGSNTEAFF
DNA: TGTGCCATCAGTTTCGGCTCGAACACTGAAGCTTTCTTT

J: TRBJ2-4
V: TRBV3-1
size: -
D: TRBD1
CDR3: CASSLSGTGGNIQYF
DNA: TGTGCCAGCAGCCTTTCCGGGACAGGGGGGAACATTCAGTACTTC

J: TRBJ2-3
V: TRBV6-6
size: few
D: -
CDR3: CASSKGEPDTQYF
DNA: TGTGCCAGCAGCAAGGGGGAGCCAGATACGCAGTATTTT

J: TRBJ1-4
V: TRBV6-6
size: -
D: TRBD1
CDR3: CASRTGGAWNEKLFF
DNA: TGTGCCAGCAGAACAGGGGGCGCGTGGAATGAAAAACTGTTTTTT

J: TRBJ2-7
V: TRBV5-1
size: -
D: TRBD2
CDR3: CASSGGTSGAHEQYF
DNA: TGCGCCAGCAGCGGAGGGACTAGCGGGGCCCACGAGCAGTACTTC

J: TRBJ2-2
V: TRBV20-1
size: -
D: -
CDR3: CSARSVDSSTGELFF
DNA: TGCAGTGCTAGATCGGTGGATTCGAGCACCGGGGAGCTGTTTTTT

J: TRBJ2-3
V: TRBV12-3/TRBV12-4
size: -
D: TRBD2
CDR3: CASRHSGGVGGTQYF
DNA: TGTGCCAGCAGACATAGCGGGGGAGTCGGGGGTACGCAGTATTTT

J: TRBJ2-3
V: TRBV24-1
size: -
D: TRBD2
CDR3: CATSDGGRGGTDTQYF
DNA: TGTGCCACCAGTGATGGCGGGAGAGGAGGCACAGATACGCAGTATTTT

J: TRBJ2-5
V: TRBV20-1
size: -
D: TRBD1
CDR3: CSARPMTGKEETQYF
DNA: TGCAGTGCTAGACCAATGACAGGGAAGGAAGAGACCCAGTACTTC

J: TRBJ1-2
V: TRBV5-1
size: -
D: -
CDR3: CASRIGYNYGYTF
DNA: TGCGCCAGCAGGATTGGATACAACTATGGCTACACCTTC

J: TRBJ2-5
V: TRBV4-1
size: -
D: -
CDR3: CASSRLGGTEETQYF
DNA: TGCGCCAGCAGCCGGTTGGGGGGGACAGAAGAGACCCAGTACTTC

J: TRBJ2-1
V: TRBV6-1
size: -
D: TRBD2
CDR3: CASSATSGGPYNEQFF
DNA: TGTGCCAGCAGTGCGACTAGCGGGGGCCCATACAATGAGCAGTTCTTC

J: TRBJ2-7
V: TRBV28
size: few
D: TRBD2
CDR3: CASRTGLAGAHEQYF
DNA: TGTGCCAGCAGGACGGGACTAGCGGGGGCCCACGAGCAGTACTTC

J: TRBJ2-6
V: TRBV7-9
size: few
D: -
CDR3: CASSRLQGFGANVLTF
DNA: TGTGCCAGCAGCCGGCTCCAGGGGTTCGGGGCCAACGTCCTGACTTTC

J: TRBJ1-2
V: TRBV12-3/TRBV12-4
size: -
D: -
CDR3: CASSSGLANYGYTF
DNA: TGTGCCAGCAGTTCAGGGTTAGCTAACTATGGCTACACCTTC

J: TRBJ2-7
V: TRBV5-1
size: few
D: TRBD2
CDR3: CASSFGTSGDEQYF
DNA: TGCGCCAGCAGCTTCGGGACTAGCGGGGACGAGCAGTACTTC

J: TRBJ1-6
V: TRBV28
size: -
D: -
CDR3: CASSFYAGVNSPLHF
DNA: TGTGCCAGCAGTTTTTATGCAGGGGTCAATTCACCCCTCCACTTT

J: TRBJ2-5
V: TRBV20-1
size: many
D: -
CDR3: CSAGPYVAGDQETQYF
DNA: TGCAGTGCTGGACCGTACGTAGCAGGTGACCAAGAGACCCAGTACTTC

J: TRBJ1-3
V: TRBV6-5
size: few
D: -
CDR3: CASSYSLEGRGNTIYF
DNA: TGTGCCAGCAGTTACTCCCTGGAGGGCAGGGGCAACACCATATATTTT

J: TRBJ2-3
V: TRBV29-1
size: once
D: -
CDR3: CSAENGVTDTQYF
DNA: TGCAGCGCTGAAAACGGGGTCACAGATACGCAGTATTTT

J: TRBJ2-5
V: TRBV24-1
size: many
D: -
CDR3: CATSDGETQYF
DNA: TGTGCCACCAGTGATGGGGAGACCCAGTACTTC

J: TRBJ2-4
V: TRBV20-1
size: -
D: -
CDR3: CSARTEDPYPNIQYF
DNA: TGCAGTGCCAGAACCGAGGACCCCTACCCGAACATTCAGTACTTC

J: TRBJ2-1
V: TRBV29-1
size: few
D: -
CDR3: CSVEDLRDNNEQFF
DNA: TGCAGCGTTGAAGATCTTCGAGACAACAATGAGCAGTTCTTC

J: TRBJ2-3
V: TRBV20-1
size: many
D: -
CDR3: CSAKGGGTDTQYF
DNA: TGCAGTGCTAAGGGCGGTGGCACAGATACGCAGTATTTT

J: TRBJ1-4
V: TRBV5-1
size: few
D: -
CDR3: CASRQMGEKLFF
DNA: TGCGCCAGCAGGCAAATGGGGGAAAAACTGTTTTTT

J: TRBJ2-5
V: TRBV20-1
size: -
D: TRBD1
CDR3: CSADQGARETQYF
DNA: TGCAGTGCTGACCAGGGGGCCAGGGAGACCCAGTACTTC

J: TRBJ1-1
V: TRBV11-3
size: -
D: -
CDR3: CASSLDTNTEAFF
DNA: TGTGCCAGCAGCTTAGACACCAACACTGAAGCTTTCTTT

J: TRBJ2-7
V: TRBV20-1
size: few
D: TRBD2
CDR3: CSARAPRTSGAYEQYF
DNA: TGCAGTGCTAGAGCCCCCCGCACTAGCGGGGCCTACGAGCAGTACTTC

J: TRBJ2-5
V: TRBV20-1
size: -
D: -
CDR3: CSASQRGQETQYF
DNA: TGCAGTGCTAGCCAACGGGGCCAAGAGACCCAGTACTTC

J: TRBJ1-1
V: TRBV29-1
size: -
D: -
CDR3: CSVAGPTEAFF
DNA: TGCAGCGTTGCAGGTCCCACTGAAGCTTTCTTT